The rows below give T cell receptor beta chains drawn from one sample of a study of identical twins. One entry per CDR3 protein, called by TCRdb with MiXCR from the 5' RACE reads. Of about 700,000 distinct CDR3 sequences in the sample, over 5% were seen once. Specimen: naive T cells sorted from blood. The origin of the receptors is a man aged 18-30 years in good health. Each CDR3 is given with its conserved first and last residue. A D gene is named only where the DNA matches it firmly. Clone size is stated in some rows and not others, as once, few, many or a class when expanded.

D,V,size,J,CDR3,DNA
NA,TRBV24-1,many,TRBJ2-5,CATSDHGQHQETQYF,TGTGCCACCAGTGACCACGGACAGCACCAAGAGACCCAGTACTTC
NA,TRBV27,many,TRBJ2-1,CASSPPQLARTNNEQFF,TGTGCCAGCAGCCCGCCCCAACTAGCCCGGACTAACAATGAGCAGTTCTTC
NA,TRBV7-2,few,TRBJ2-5,CASSFTRDFRETQYF,TGTGCCAGCAGCTTTACCCGGGACTTCAGAGAGACCCAGTACTTC
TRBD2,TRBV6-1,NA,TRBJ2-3,CASSPVAGVEDTQYF,TGTGCCAGCAGTCCTGTAGCGGGAGTGGAAGATACGCAGTATTTT
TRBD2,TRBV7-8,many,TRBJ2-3,CASIAGLAGSVMETDTQYF,TGTGCCAGCATCGCGGGACTAGCGGGATCAGTAATGGAAACAGATACGCAGTATTTT
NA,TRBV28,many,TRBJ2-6,CASAPGISGANVLTF,TGTGCCAGCGCGCCGGGGATTTCTGGGGCCAACGTCCTGACTTTC
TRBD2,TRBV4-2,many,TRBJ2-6,CASSQGLAGVNTGANVLTF,TGTGCCAGCAGCCAAGGACTAGCGGGAGTAAATACTGGGGCCAACGTCCTGACTTTC
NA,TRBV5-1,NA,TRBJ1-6,CASSLGDNNSPLHF,TGCGCCAGCAGCTTGGGGGACAACAATTCACCCCTCCACTTT
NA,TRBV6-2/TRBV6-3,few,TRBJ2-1,CASRPLRSSYNEQFF,TGTGCCAGCAGACCTCTTCGGAGCTCCTACAATGAGCAGTTCTTC
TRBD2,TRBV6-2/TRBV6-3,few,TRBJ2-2,CASSYGGVNTGELFF,TGTGCCAGCAGTTACGGGGGGGTGAACACCGGGGAGCTGTTTTTT
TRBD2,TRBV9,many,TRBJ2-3,CASSRSSGRTDTQYF,TGTGCCAGCAGCCGATCTAGCGGGAGAACAGATACGCAGTATTTT
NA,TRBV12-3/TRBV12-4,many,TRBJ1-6,CATFSGTENSPLHF,TGTGCCACTTTTTCCGGGACGGAAAATTCACCCCTCCACTTT
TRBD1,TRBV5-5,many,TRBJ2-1,CASSFEGAMLNEQFF,TGTGCCAGCAGTTTCGAGGGGGCGATGTTAAATGAGCAGTTCTTC
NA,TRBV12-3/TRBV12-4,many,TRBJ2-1,CASSSRRGVYNEQFF,TGTGCCAGCAGTTCCCGCAGGGGGGTGTACAATGAGCAGTTCTTC
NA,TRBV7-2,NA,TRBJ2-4,CASSLESLRTKNIQYF,TGTGCCAGCAGCTTGGAATCACTTAGGACCAAAAACATTCAGTACTTC
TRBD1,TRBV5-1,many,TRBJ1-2,CASSVGQDYGYTF,TGCGCCAGCAGCGTAGGACAGGACTATGGCTACACCTTC
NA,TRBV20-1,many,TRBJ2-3,CSARRETDTQYF,TGCAGTGCTAGGAGGGAGACAGATACGCAGTATTTT
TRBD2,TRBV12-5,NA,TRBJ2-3,CATRAGGSTDTQYF,TGTGCTACCCGAGCGGGAGGGAGCACAGATACGCAGTATTTT
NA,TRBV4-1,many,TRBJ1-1,CASSQDRGMNTEAFF,TGCGCCAGCAGCCAAGATCGTGGGATGAACACTGAAGCTTTCTTT
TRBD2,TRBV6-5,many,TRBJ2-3,CASSYQMGLAGRADTQYF,TGTGCCAGCAGTTACCAAATGGGACTAGCGGGTAGGGCAGATACGCAGTATTTT
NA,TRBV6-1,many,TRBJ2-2,CASSDRGGRELFF,TGTGCCAGCAGTGACAGGGGAGGGCGGGAGCTGTTTTTT
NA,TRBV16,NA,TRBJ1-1,CASSLFGAEAFF,TGTGCCAGCAGCCTGTTCGGCGCTGAAGCTTTCTTT
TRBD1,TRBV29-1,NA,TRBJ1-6,CSAGTGGSPLHF,TGCAGCGCCGGGACAGGGGGCTCACCCCTCCACTTT
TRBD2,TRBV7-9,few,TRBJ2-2,CASSLSGVPGELFF,TGTGCCAGCAGCTTGAGCGGGGTTCCTGGGGAGCTGTTTTTT
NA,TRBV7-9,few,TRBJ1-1,CASPRLWVYNTEAFF,TGTGCCAGCCCCCGTTTATGGGTCTACAACACTGAAGCTTTCTTT
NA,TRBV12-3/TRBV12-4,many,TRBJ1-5,CASSLAETVRSNQPQHF,TGTGCCAGCAGTTTAGCCGAGACAGTCCGGAGCAATCAGCCCCAGCATTTT
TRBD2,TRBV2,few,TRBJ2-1,CASRRISGSYDNEQFF,TGTGCCAGCAGGCGAATTAGCGGGAGTTACGACAATGAGCAGTTCTTC
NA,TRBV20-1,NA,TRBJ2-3,CSSRGEAQYF,TGCAGTTCCAGAGGGGAGGCGCAGTATTTT
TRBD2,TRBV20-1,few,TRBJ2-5,CSASSRRESETQYF,TGCAGTGCTAGTAGTCGGCGGGAGAGTGAGACCCAGTACTTC
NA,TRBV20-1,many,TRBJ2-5,CSARGSVRNGETQYF,TGCAGTGCTAGGGGGAGTGTGCGTAACGGAGAGACCCAGTACTTC
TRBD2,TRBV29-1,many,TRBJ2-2,CSVGLAANTGELFF,TGCAGCGTTGGGCTAGCGGCGAACACCGGGGAGCTGTTTTTT
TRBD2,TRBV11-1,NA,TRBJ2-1,CASSLVVAGGPLSSYNEQFF,TGTGCCAGCAGCTTAGTTGTAGCGGGAGGTCCCTTGAGCTCCTACAATGAGCAGTTCTTC
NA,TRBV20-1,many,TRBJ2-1,CSARDLTRGDEQFF,TGCAGTGCGCGGGATCTTACAAGGGGCGATGAGCAGTTCTTC
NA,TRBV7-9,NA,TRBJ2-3,CASSHLQADTQYF,TGTGCCAGCAGCCACTTGCAGGCAGATACGCAGTATTTT
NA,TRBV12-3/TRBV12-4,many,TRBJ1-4,CASSLRGGPTNEKLFF,TGTGCCAGCAGTTTAAGGGGCGGGCCAACTAATGAAAAACTGTTTTTT
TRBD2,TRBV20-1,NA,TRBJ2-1,CSARGLAGIYYYNEQFF,TGCAGTGCTAGAGGACTAGCGGGAATTTACTATTACAATGAGCAGTTCTTC
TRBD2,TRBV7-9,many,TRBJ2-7,CASSNTGLAGDYEQYF,TGTGCCAGCAGCAATACGGGACTAGCGGGAGACTACGAGCAGTACTTC
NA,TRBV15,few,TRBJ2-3,CATSPQTPIRVDTQYF,TGTGCCACCAGCCCTCAAACCCCTATCAGGGTTGATACGCAGTATTTT
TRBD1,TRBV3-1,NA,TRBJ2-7,CASSQGTGGSYEQYF,TGTGCCAGCAGCCAAGGGACAGGGGGCTCCTACGAGCAGTACTTC
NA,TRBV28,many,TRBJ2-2,CASSTGSGELFF,TGTGCCAGCAGTACGGGGTCCGGGGAGCTGTTTTTT
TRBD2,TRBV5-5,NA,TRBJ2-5,CASSWTSGSHETQYF,TGTGCCAGCAGCTGGACTAGCGGGAGCCACGAGACCCAGTACTTC
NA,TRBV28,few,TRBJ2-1,CASSFALMSSYNEQFF,TGTGCCAGCAGTTTCGCTCTGATGAGCTCCTACAATGAGCAGTTCTTC
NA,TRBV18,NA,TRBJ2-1,CASSPKTAGFNEQFF,TGTGCCAGCTCACCAAAAACAGCAGGGTTCAATGAGCAGTTCTTC
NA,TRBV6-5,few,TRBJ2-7,CASSYILSGEQYF,TGTGCCAGCAGTTATATTCTCTCCGGCGAGCAGTACTTC
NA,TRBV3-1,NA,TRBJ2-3,CASSSYGGTDTQYF,TGTGCCAGCAGCTCCTATGGTGGAACAGATACGCAGTATTTT
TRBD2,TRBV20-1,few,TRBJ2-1,CSARGTSVYNEQFF,TGCAGTGCTAGGGGGACTAGCGTATACAATGAGCAGTTCTTC
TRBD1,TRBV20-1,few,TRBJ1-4,CSASKVEGDSIHEKLFF,TGCAGTGCTAGTAAGGTCGAGGGGGACAGCATACATGAAAAACTGTTTTTT
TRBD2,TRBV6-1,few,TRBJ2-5,CASSVRLGLAGGGQETQYF,TGTGCCAGCAGCGTTCGTTTGGGACTAGCGGGAGGGGGTCAAGAGACCCAGTACTTC
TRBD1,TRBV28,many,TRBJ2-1,CASRHRGTGSYNEQFF,TGTGCCAGCAGACATCGGGGGACAGGCTCCTACAATGAGCAGTTCTTC
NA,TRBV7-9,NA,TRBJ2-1,CASSLGLSDEQFF,TGTGCCAGCAGCTTAGGGCTAAGTGATGAGCAGTTCTTC
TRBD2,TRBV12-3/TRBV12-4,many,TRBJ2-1,CASSSGLAGTNEQFF,TGTGCCAGCAGTTCGGGACTAGCGGGAACCAATGAGCAGTTCTTC
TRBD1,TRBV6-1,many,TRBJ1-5,CASRGGTGKNQPQHF,TGTGCCAGCAGAGGGGGGACAGGGAAAAATCAGCCCCAGCATTTT
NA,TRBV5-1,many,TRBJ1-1,CASSRDTVGGEAFF,TGCGCCAGCAGCCGGGACACCGTAGGAGGTGAAGCTTTCTTT
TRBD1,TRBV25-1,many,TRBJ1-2,CASSERTGEGGYTF,TGTGCCAGCAGTGAAAGGACAGGGGAGGGTGGCTACACCTTC
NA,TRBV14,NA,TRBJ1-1,CASSQLWYGEAFF,TGTGCCAGCAGCCAACTTTGGTACGGTGAAGCTTTCTTT
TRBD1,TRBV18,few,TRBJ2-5,CASSPFDRGLETQYF,TGTGCCAGCTCACCATTCGACAGGGGTCTGGAGACCCAGTACTTC
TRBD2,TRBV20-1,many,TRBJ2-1,CSASGDSSGREPYNEQFF,TGCAGTGCTAGTGGCGATTCTAGCGGGAGGGAACCCTACAATGAGCAGTTCTTC
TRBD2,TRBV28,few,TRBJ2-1,CASSYYSGALYNEQFF,TGTGCCAGCAGTTATTATAGCGGGGCCCTCTACAATGAGCAGTTCTTC
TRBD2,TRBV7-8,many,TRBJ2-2,CASSRIPGLAGAGTGELFF,TGTGCCAGCAGCCGAATCCCAGGACTAGCGGGAGCTGGCACCGGGGAGCTGTTTTTT
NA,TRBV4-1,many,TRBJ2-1,CASSQAESSYNEQFF,TGCGCCAGCAGCCAAGCTGAGAGCTCCTACAATGAGCAGTTCTTC